These 11 T cell receptor beta chains were sequenced from one sample in a study of glioma-infiltrating T cells. Amplification of TCR alpha and beta CDR3 regions from RNA used iRepertoire nested multiplex PCR. TCRdb recomputed calls from the multiplex PCR reads with MiXCR, one row per CDR3 protein. Of about 400,000 distinct CDR3 sequences listed, less than 50% are singletons. The sequenced material came from glioma tissue, nonneoplastic brain tissue, or PBMCs (not recorded which). These receptors all come from a human donor with low-grade glioma or glioblastoma, undergoing nonglioma brain surgery, or in good health (not recorded which).

The V gene is TRBV7-2, the J gene TRBJ1-1; D is unresolved. CDR3 length equals 11 residues. Germline V gene sequence: CDR1 SGHTA, CDR2 FQGNSA. Trimming removed 0 bases from V and 7 bases from J, with 3 bases in between. The CDR3 spells CASSLAYEAFF. Here the CDR3 DNA reads TGTGCCAGCAGCTTAGCGTATGAAGCTTTCTTT.

This clonotype was seen a few times. This rearrangement joins TRBV6-6 to TRBJ2-7, with 9 bases that match TRBD2. From germline, CDR1 is MNHNY and CDR2 SVGAGI (reference sequence). Trimming cost V 2 bases and J 0 bases; bases outside gene matches: 5. The CDR3 runs to 16 residues. The CDR3 region has the DNA TGTGCCAGCAGTTACACGACTAGCGGTAGCTCCTACGAGCAGTACTTC. This translates into CASSYTTSGSSYEQYF.

J is TRBJ2-1 and V is TRBV20-1; D is possibly TRBD2 (5 bases). The CDR3 totals 14 residues. Per the germline V gene, CDR1 is DFQATT and CDR2 is SNEGSKA (reference sequence). V dropped 6 bases and J dropped 5 bases, with 17 bases sitting between them. The CDR3 loop is CSAYWRVTDNEQFF. CDR3 DNA: TGCAGTGCCTACTGGCGGGTGACCGACAATGAGCAGTTCTTC.

The chain uses TRBV28 and TRBJ1-2, with 9 bases identical to TRBD1. The CDR3 has 15 amino acids. Germline CDR1 is MDHEN and CDR2 is SYDVKM. The V segment lost 5 bases and the J segment 7 bases; nucleotides outside the gene matches: 11. CDR3 nucleotide sequence: TGTGCCAGCAGTCTCACAGGGGGCGCGGGTGGTGGCTACACCTTC. Its translation: CASSLTGGAGGGYTF.

The chain is built from TRBV6-2 or TRBV6-3 and TRBJ2-2; 7 bases are a match to TRBD1. Germline V gene lookup returns CDR1 MNHEY and CDR2 SVGEGT. CDR3 length: 20 residues. V lost 6 bases and J lost 1; bases outside the gene matches: 20. The CDR3 DNA follows: TGTGCCAGCAGGATGAACCCGGACAGGAATAATTTGCTGAACACCGGGGAGCTGTTTTTT. The encoded protein is CASRMNPDRNNLLNTGELFF.

Concerning this clonotype: Germline is not matched at one junction end, which may reflect a read error. The CDR3 sequence is CGARETGRGDSPLHF. DNA of the CDR3: TGCGGTGCTAGAGAGACAGGGAGGGGGGATTCACCCCTCCACTTT. This rearrangement joins TRBV20-1 to TRBJ1-6, with 7 bases lining up with TRBD1. CDR1 is DFQATT, CDR2 SNEGSKA, per germline (reference sequence). The CDR3 runs to 15 residues.

This clonotype was observed a few times. CDR3 coding DNA: TGTGCCAGCAGCTTAGACGGGGGCTCATACAATGAGCAGTTCTTC. It specifies CASSLDGGSYNEQFF. The chain is built from TRBV7-2 and TRBJ2-1; D possibly uses TRBD1 or TRBD2 (6 bases each). Germline CDR1 and CDR2: SGHTA and FQGNSA. V was shortened by 1 base and J by 4 bases, with 11 bases between the two germline ends. This CDR3 spans 15 amino acids. The full variable domain, in which reference TRBV7-2 and TRBJ2-1 provide the parts outside the CDR3, is GAGVSQSPSNKVTEKGKDVELRCDPISGHTALYWYRQSLGQGLEFLIYFQGNSAPDKSGLPSDRFSAERTGGSVSTLTIQRTQQEDSAVYLCASSLDGGSYNEQFFGPGTRLTVL.

This clonotype came up many times. The chain joins TRBV20-1 to TRBJ1-2; D unresolved. V was cut by 8 bases and J by 2 bases, with 9 bases left in between. Germline V gene lookup returns CDR1 DFQATT and CDR2 SNEGSKA (reference sequence). The CDR3 runs to 11 residues. The CDR3 loop reads CSTDRNYGYTF. In nucleotides, the CDR3 is TGCAGTACAGACCGAAACTATGGCTACACCTTC.

This clonotype was observed a handful of times. The gene calls are TRBV20-1 and TRBJ2-7; no firm D call. The V gene lost 3 bases and the J gene lost 6 bases, with 15 bases spanning the gap. This CDR3 spans 13 amino acids. Germline-derived CDR1 and CDR2 are DFQATT and SNEGSKA (reference sequence). CDR3: CSARGPRRVEQYF. The CDR3 DNA reads TGCAGTGCTAGGGGCCCCCGGCGAGTCGAGCAGTACTTC.

The chain carries TRBV6-2 or TRBV6-3 and TRBJ2-3; D is perhaps TRBD2 (5 bases). The V end lost 6 bases, the J end lost 1 base, and 14 bases lay between the germline ends. The V gene's germline CDR1 is MNHEY and CDR2 SVGEGT. The CDR3 is 15 residues long. This CDR3 is CASSRRGTGTDTQYF. The CDR3 nucleotides read TGTGCCAGCAGCCGCCGGGGTACTGGCACAGATACGCAGTATTTT.

This clonotype was observed a few times. This rearrangement joins TRBV27 to TRBJ2-7; D ambiguous. In germline, CDR1 is MNHEY, CDR2 SMNVEV (reference sequence). The CDR3 covers 13 residues. V lost 1 base and J 6 bases, leaving 10 bases between the germline ends. CDR3 sequence: CASSLFGVGEQYF. CDR3 bases: TGTGCCAGCAGTTTATTTGGTGTGGGCGAGCAGTACTTC.